This T cell receptor beta chain was recovered during a study of blood T cell repertoires in COVID-19. On the study more broadly: Sources were T cells, B-cell-depleted T cells, or PBMCs; the material itself was cDNA or gDNA.

The CDR3 is made up of 15 amino acids. CDR1 and CDR2 (germline): SGHTA, FQGTGA. V lost 5 bases and J lost 6, with 20 bases in between. The repertoire was sequenced with immunoSEQ multiplex PCR; TCRdb's copy has only in-frame clones and lacks some. Of 100,000 to 120,000 clones listed, more than 80% are singletons. The clonotype originates from a woman aged 55-69 years with COVID-19, enrolled during active disease. Specimen: peripheral blood. The rearrangement uses TRBV7-3 and TRBJ2-7, with D maybe TRBD1 (6 bases). The CDR3: CASSPQGTLLGEQYF. CDR3 DNA: TGTGCCAGCAGCCCCCAGGGGACCTTACTAGGCGAGCAGTACTTC.